This T cell receptor (beta chain) was obtained from a study of blood T cell repertoires in COVID-19. Assay: immunoSEQ multiplex PCR; the TCRdb copy retains only in-frame clones and omits some. The table records 300,000 to 450,000 clones, more than 70% of them present only once. Participants, about 18 to 90 years old, spanned under 25 US areas. The CDR3 is made up of 10 amino acids. Germline-derived CDR1 and CDR2 are SNHLY and FYNNEI. Trimming cost V 10 bases and J 5 bases, with 8 bases left between them. The gene calls are TRBV2 and TRBJ2-5, with D uncertain. This TCR derives from a man aged 30 to 39 who had recovered from COVID-19. Source material: PBMCs or T cells enriched from blood (not recorded which). The DNA of the CDR3 is TGTGCCAACGCGAGGGAGACCCAGTACTTC. Protein product: CANARETQYF.